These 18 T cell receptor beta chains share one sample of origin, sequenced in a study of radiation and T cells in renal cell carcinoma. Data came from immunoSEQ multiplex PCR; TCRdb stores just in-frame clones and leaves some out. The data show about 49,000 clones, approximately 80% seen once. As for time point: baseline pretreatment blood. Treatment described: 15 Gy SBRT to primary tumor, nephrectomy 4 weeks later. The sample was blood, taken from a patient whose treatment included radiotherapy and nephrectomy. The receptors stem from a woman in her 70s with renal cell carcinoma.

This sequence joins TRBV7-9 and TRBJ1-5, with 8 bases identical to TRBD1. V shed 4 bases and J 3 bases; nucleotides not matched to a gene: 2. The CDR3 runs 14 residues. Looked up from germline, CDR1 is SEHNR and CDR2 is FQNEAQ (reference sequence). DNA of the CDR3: TGTGCCAGCAGCTGGACAGGGCTCAATCAGCCCCAGCATTTT. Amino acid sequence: CASSWTGLNQPQHF.

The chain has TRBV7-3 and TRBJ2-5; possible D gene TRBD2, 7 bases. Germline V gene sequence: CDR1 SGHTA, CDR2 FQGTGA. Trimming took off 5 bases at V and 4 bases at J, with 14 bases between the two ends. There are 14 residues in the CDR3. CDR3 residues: CASSRGGGLETQYF. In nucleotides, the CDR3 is TGTGCCAGCAGCCGAGGGGGAGGGTTAGAGACCCAGTACTTC.

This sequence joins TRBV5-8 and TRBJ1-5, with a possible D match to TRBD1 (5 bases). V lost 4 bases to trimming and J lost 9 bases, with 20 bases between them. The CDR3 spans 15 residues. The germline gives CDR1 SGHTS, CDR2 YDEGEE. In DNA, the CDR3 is TGTGCCAGCAGCCCCCTGCGGGACGGCAAACGGCCCCAGCATTTT. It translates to CASSPLRDGKRPQHF.

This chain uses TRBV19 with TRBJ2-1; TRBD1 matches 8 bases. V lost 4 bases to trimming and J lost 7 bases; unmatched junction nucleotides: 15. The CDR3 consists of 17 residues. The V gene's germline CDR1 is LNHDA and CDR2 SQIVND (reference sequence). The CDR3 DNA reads TGTGCCAGTAGTAGAACCGGGACAGGTTTGGGCGGTAATGAGCAGTTCTTC. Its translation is CASSRTGTGLGGNEQFF.

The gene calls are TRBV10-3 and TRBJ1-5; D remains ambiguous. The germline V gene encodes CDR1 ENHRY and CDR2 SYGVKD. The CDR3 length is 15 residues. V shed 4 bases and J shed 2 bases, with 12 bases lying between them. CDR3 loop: CAISVDESGNQPQHF. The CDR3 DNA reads TGTGCCATCAGTGTTGATGAGTCGGGCAATCAGCCCCAGCATTTT.

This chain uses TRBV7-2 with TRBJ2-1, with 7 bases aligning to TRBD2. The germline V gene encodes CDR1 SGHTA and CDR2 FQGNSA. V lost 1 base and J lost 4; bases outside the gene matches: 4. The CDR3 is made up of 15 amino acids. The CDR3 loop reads CASSLDIGGYNEQFF. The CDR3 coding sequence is TGTGCCAGCAGCTTAGACATCGGGGGGTACAATGAGCAGTTCTTC.

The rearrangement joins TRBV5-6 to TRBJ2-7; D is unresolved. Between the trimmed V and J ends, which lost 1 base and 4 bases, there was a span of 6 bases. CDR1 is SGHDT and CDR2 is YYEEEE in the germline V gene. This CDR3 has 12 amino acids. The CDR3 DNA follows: TGTGCCAGCAGCTTGCCAGGTTACGAGCAGTACTTC. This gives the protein CASSLPGYEQYF.

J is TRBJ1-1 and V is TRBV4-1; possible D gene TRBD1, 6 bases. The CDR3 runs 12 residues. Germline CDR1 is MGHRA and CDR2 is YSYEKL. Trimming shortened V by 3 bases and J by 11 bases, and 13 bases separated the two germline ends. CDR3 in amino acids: CASSHIDRNAFF. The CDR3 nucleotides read TGCGCCAGCAGCCACATCGACAGGAACGCTTTCTTT.

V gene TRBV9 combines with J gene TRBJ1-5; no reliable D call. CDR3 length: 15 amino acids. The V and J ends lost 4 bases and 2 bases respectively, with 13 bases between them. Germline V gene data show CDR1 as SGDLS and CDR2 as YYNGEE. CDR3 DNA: TGTGCCAGCAGCCCGCATGACTCCGGCAATCAGCCCCAGCATTTT. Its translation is CASSPHDSGNQPQHF.

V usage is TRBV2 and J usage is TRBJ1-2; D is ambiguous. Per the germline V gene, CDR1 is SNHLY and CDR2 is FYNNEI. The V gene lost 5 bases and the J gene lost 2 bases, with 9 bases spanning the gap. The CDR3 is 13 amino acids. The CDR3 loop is CASSMAENYGYTF. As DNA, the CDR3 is TGTGCCAGCAGTATGGCAGAGAACTATGGCTACACCTTC.

CDR3 region: CASSQPSGAKFF. The CDR3, as DNA: TGCGCCAGCAGTCAACCTAGCGGGGCCAAGTTCTTC. The genes are TRBV10-1 and TRBJ2-1; 9 bases match TRBD2. The junction had 7 bases not matched to a gene; V was cut back by 5 bases and J by 14 bases. Germline-derived CDR1 and CDR2 are WNHNN and SYGVQD (reference sequence). This CDR3 has 12 residues.

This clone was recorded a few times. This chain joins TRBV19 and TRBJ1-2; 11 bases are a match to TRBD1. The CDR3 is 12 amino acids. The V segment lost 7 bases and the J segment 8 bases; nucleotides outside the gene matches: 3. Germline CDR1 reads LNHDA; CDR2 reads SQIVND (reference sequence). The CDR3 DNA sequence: TGTGCCAGTAAGGACAGGGGGCGCGGCTACACCTTC. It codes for CASKDRGRGYTF.

CDR3 bases: TGTGCCAGCAGCGTATCGGGGGACGGCTACGAGCAGTACTTC. It yields the protein CASSVSGDGYEQYF. The rearrangement joins TRBV9 to TRBJ2-7, with a weak D call TRBD2 (6 bases). Germline V gives CDR1 SGDLS, CDR2 YYNGEE. The CDR3 runs 14 residues. V dropped 1 base and J dropped 3 bases, with 11 bases sitting between them. Filled out from reference TRBV9 and TRBJ2-7, the complete variable domain reads DSGVTQTPKHLITATGQRVTLRCSPRSGDLSVYWYQQSLDQGLQFLIQYYNGEERAKGNILERFSAQQFPDLHSELNLSSLELGDSALYFCASSVSGDGYEQYFGPGTRLTVT.

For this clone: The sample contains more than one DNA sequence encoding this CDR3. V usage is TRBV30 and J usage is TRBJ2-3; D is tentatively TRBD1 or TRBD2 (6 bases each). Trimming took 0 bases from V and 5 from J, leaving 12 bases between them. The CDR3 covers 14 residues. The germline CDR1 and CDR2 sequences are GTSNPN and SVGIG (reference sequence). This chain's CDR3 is CAWSVGGSGDTQYF. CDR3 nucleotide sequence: TGTGCCTGGAGTGTAGGGGGGTCCGGAGATACGCAGTATTTT.

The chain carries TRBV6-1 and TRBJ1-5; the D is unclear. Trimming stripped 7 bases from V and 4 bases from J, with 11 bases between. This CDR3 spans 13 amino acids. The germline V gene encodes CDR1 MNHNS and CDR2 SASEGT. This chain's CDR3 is CASKGNQNQPQHF. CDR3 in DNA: TGTGCCAGCAAAGGCAACCAAAATCAGCCCCAGCATTTT.

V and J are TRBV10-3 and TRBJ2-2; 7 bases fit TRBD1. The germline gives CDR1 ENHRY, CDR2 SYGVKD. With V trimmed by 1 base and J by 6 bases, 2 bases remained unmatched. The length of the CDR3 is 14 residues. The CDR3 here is CAISELQGSGELFF. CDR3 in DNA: TGTGCCATCAGTGAGTTACAGGGGTCCGGGGAGCTGTTTTTT.

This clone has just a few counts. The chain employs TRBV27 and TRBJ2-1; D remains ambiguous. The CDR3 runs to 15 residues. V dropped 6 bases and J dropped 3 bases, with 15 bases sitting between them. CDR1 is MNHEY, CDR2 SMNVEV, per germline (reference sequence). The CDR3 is CASRGSSAIYNEQFF. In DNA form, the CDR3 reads TGTGCCAGCAGGGGGTCCTCTGCAATCTACAATGAGCAGTTCTTC.

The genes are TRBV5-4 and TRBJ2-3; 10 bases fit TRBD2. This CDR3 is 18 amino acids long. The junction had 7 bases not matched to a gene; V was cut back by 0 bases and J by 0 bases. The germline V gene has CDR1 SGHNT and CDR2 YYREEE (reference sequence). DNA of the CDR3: TGTGCCAGCAGCTTGGATCCGAGCGGGAGGGCTAGCACAGATACGCAGTATTTT. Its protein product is CASSLDPSGRASTDTQYF. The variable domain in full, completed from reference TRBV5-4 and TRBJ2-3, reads ETGVTQSPTHLIKTRGQQVTLRCSSQSGHNTVSWYQQALGQGPQFIFQYYREEENGRGNFPPRFSGLQFPNYSSELNVNALELDDSALYLCASSLDPSGRASTDTQYFGPGTRLTVL.